Below are 13 T cell receptor beta chains sequenced from a single sample in a study of T cells expressing NK-cell markers. From its re-call of the 5' RACE reads, TCRdb lists each CDR3 protein once, without DNA. The listing records some 500,000 distinct CDR3 sequences. Source material: blood T cells: a sorted CD56 or NKG2C T cell subset, CD4+ or CD8+ T cells, or bulk PBMC T cells (not recorded which). Receptors originate from a woman in her forties or fifties in good health.

The V gene is TRBV10-3, the J gene TRBJ2-3; there is no DNA to check the TCRdb D call of TRBD1. The CDR3 is 12 residues long. CDR1 and CDR2 from the germline V gene are ENHRY and SYGVKD. The chain's CDR3 is CALSREGDTQYF.

The CDR3 reads CASSLSGGYNYGYTF. The V call is TRBV12-3 or TRBV12-4, the J call TRBJ1-2. The CDR3 is 15 amino acids.

The chain has TRBV4-1 and TRBJ2-5; TCRdb picks TRBD1, but there is no DNA to check that call. The CDR3 covers 15 residues. Looked up from germline, CDR1 is MGHRA and CDR2 is YSYEKL. The CDR3 reads CASSHLWGTQETQYF.

The chain recombines TRBV7-2 with TRBJ2-7; lacking DNA, the TRBD2 call made by TCRdb goes unchecked. Germline CDR1 is SGHTA and CDR2 is FQGNSA. The CDR3 is made up of 12 amino acids. The CDR3 region is CASSWGLAEQYF.

The V and J genes are TRBV9 and TRBJ1-4. The CDR3 extends over 15 amino acids. Germline values: CDR1 SGDLS, CDR2 YYNGEE. This CDR3 is CASSVARGFGEKLFF.

J is TRBJ1-3 and V is TRBV6-6. This CDR3 region has 16 residues. From germline, CDR1 is MNHNY and CDR2 SVGAGI (reference sequence). CDR3 residues: CASSRPGLHSGNTIYF.

The V gene is TRBV29-1, the J gene TRBJ2-1; no DNA is available, so the TRBD1 call from TCRdb remains unchecked. Germline assignment: CDR1 SQVTM and CDR2 ANQGSEA. There are 12 residues in the CDR3. The CDR3 loop reads CSALTGLGEQFF.

The chain employs TRBV5-1 and TRBJ1-4; as DNA is missing, the TRBD1 call by TCRdb cannot be tested. The CDR3 length is 15 residues. Germline V gene lookup returns CDR1 SGHRS and CDR2 YFSETQ. The CDR3 loop reads CASSFLQGANEKLFF.

The V gene is TRBV5-1, the J gene TRBJ2-1. Per the germline V gene, CDR1 is SGHRS and CDR2 is YFSETQ. CDR3 length equals 17 residues. CDR3 in amino acids: CASSLSIRRESYNEQFF.

V is TRBV4-1 and J is TRBJ1-4; TCRdb reports TRBD1, a call that lacks DNA to check it against. Germline V CDR1 and CDR2: MGHRA, YSYEKL. CDR3 length: 16 amino acids. The CDR3: CASSQEGPGPYEKLFF.

The chain carries TRBV6-2 or TRBV6-3 and TRBJ2-7; TCRdb designates TRBD1, a call that cannot be tested without DNA. The CDR3 contains 13 residues. CDR1 is MNHEY, CDR2 SVGEGT, per germline. The CDR3 region is CASSSLSGGRQYF.

The chain employs TRBV15 and TRBJ1-6; TCRdb gives TRBD1 as the D gene, but with no DNA this cannot be confirmed. The germline V gene has CDR1 LNHNV and CDR2 YYDKDF (reference sequence). The CDR3 has 13 residues. The CDR3 region is CATSREQGAALHF.

The rearrangement links TRBV5-5 to TRBJ2-1; TCRdb reports TRBD1, a call that lacks DNA to check it against. Looked up from germline, CDR1 is SGHKS and CDR2 is YYEKEE (reference sequence). The CDR3 contains 12 residues. The CDR3 here is CASSFVGGEQFF. Supplemented by reference TRBV5-5 and TRBJ2-1, the full variable domain reads DAGVTQSPTHLIKTRGQQVTLRCSPISGHKSVSWYQQVLGQGPQFIFQYYEKEERGRGNFPDRFSARQFPNYSSELNVNALLLGDSALYLCASSFVGGEQFFGPGTRLTVL.